Following are 5 T cell receptor beta chains from one sample sequenced in a study of OX40 agonist ivuxolimab in advanced cancers. Measured with immunoSEQ multiplex PCR; TCRdb has only the in-frame clones, and not every one. The table records about 77,000 clones, 80% to 95% of them present only once. The sequenced sample was CD4+ or CD8+ T cells sorted from blood, obtained in a trial of the OX40 agonist ivuxolimab. These receptors all come from an adult with an advanced solid tumor such as melanoma, head and neck, liver or kidney cancer.

The chain employs TRBV28 and TRBJ2-3, with D perhaps TRBD1 (6 bases). V lost 4 bases to trimming and J lost 0 bases, with 17 bases between them. Germline V gives CDR1 MDHEN, CDR2 SYDVKM. There are 17 residues in the CDR3. The CDR3 loop reads CASSSATTGSSTDTQYF. The CDR3 coding sequence is TGTGCCAGCAGTTCCGCCACGACAGGATCAAGCACAGATACGCAGTATTTT.

The chain recombines TRBV14 with TRBJ2-2; TRBD1 aligns across 9 bases. Germline V gene lookup returns CDR1 SGHDN and CDR2 FVKESK. The CDR3 contains 16 residues. Germline trimming cut 3 bases from V and 5 bases from J; bases unmatched to any gene: 7. The CDR3 loop is CASSHIGQGRTGELFF. CDR3 nucleotides: TGTGCCAGCAGCCATATAGGACAGGGGCGGACCGGGGAGCTGTTTTTT.

The V gene is TRBV27, the J gene TRBJ2-5, with D maybe TRBD1 (6 bases). Looked up from germline, CDR1 is MNHEY and CDR2 is SMNVEV (reference sequence). CDR3 length: 14 residues. The V end lost 4 bases, the J end lost 5 bases, and 14 bases lay between the germline ends. CDR3 sequence (DNA): TGTGCCAGCAGTTCCCTAACAGGGTTGGAGACCCAGTACTTC. Translation: CASSSLTGLETQYF.

The chain recombines TRBV7-8 with TRBJ1-2, with unresolved D. CDR3 size: 14 residues. V dropped 3 bases and J dropped 2 bases, with 10 bases sitting between them. Per germline, CDR1 SGHVS and CDR2 FQNEAQ. The CDR3 DNA reads TGTGCCAGCAGCTTTTCGGACCGAAACTATGGCTACACCTTC. Translation: CASSFSDRNYGYTF. The entire variable domain, with the rest obtained from reference TRBV7-8 and TRBJ1-2, is as follows: GAGVSQSPRYKVAKRGQDVALRCDPISGHVSLFWYQQALGQGPEFLTYFQNEAQLDKSGLPSDRFFAERPEGSVSTLKIQRTQQEDSAVYLCASSFSDRNYGYTFGSGTRLTVV.

The chain joins TRBV11-2 to TRBJ1-5; D remains ambiguous. Germline assignment: CDR1 SGHAT and CDR2 FQNNGV. V was clipped by 8 bases and J by 0 bases, with 8 bases between them. The CDR3 has 13 amino acids. The CDR3 coding sequence is TGTGCCAGCGGAACAGCTAGCAATCAGCCCCAGCATTTT. Its translation is CASGTASNQPQHF.